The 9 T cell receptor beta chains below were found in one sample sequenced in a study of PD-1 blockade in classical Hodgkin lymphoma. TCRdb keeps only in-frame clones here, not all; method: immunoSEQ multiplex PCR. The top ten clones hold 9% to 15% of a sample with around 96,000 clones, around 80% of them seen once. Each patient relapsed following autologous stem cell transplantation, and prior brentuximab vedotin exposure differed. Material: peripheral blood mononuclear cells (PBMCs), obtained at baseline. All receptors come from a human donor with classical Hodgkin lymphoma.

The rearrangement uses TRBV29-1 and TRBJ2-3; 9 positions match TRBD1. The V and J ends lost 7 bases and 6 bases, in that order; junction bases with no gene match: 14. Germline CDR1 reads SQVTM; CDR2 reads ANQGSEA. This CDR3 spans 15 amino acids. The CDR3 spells CSAVRTGTGRDTQYF. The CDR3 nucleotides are TGCAGCGCCGTCCGGACCGGGACAGGGAGGGATACGCAGTATTTT.

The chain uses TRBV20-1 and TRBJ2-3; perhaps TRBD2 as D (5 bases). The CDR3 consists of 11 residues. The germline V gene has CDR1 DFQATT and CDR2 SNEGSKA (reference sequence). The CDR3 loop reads CSPRGPDTQYF. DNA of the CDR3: TGCAGCCCTCGGGGTCCAGATACGCAGTATTTT.

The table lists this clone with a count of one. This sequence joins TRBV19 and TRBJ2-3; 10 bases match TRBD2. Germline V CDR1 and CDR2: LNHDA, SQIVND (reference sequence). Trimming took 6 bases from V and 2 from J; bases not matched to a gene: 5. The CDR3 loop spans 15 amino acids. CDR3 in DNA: TGTGCCAGTAGCCTACTAGCGGGGCTCACAGATACGCAGTATTTT. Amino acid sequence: CASSLLAGLTDTQYF.

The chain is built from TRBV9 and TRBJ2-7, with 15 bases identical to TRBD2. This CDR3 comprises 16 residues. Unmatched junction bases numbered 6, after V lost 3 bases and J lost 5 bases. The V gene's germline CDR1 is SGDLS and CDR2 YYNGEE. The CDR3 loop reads CASSAGTSGRIDEQYF. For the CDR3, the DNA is TGTGCCAGCAGCGCCGGGACTAGCGGGAGGATCGACGAGCAGTACTTC.

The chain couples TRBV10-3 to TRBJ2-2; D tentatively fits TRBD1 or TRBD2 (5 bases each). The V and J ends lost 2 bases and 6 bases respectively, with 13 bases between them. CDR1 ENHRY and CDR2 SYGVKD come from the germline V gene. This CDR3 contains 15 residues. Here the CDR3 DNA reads TGTGCCATCAGTGAGCTGGCCGGGGCGGCCGGGGAGCTGTTTTTT. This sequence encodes CAISELAGAAGELFF.

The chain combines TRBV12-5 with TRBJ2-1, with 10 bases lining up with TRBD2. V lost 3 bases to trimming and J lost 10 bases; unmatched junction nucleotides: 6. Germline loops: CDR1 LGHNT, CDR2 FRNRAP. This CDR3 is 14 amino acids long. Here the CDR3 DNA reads TGTGCTAGTGGTTTAACCCCGGGACTAGCGGAGCAGTTCTTC. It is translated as CASGLTPGLAEQFF.

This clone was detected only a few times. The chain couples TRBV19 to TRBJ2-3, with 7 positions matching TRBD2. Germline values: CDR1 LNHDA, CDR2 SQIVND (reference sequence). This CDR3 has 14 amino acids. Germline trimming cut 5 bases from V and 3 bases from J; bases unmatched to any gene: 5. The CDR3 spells CASSFGGSTDTQYF. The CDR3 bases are TGTGCCAGTAGTTTTGGCGGGAGTACAGATACGCAGTATTTT.

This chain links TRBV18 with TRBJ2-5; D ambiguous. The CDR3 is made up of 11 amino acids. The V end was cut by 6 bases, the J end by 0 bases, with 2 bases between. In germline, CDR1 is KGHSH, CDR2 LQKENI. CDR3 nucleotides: TGTGCCAGCTCCCACCAAGAGACCCAGTACTTC. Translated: CASSHQETQYF. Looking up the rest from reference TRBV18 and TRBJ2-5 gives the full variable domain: NAGVMQNPRHLVRRRGQEARLRCSPMKGHSHVYWYRQLPEEGLKFMVYLQKENIIDESGMPKERFSAEFPKEGPSILRIQQVVRGDSAAYFCASSHQETQYFGPGTRLLVL.

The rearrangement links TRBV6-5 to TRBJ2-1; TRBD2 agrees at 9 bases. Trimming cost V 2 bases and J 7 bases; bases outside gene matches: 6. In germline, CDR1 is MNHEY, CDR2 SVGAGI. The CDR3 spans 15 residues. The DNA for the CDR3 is TGTGCCAGCAGTTACGCGGGAGGGCCTCGTAATGAGCAGTTCTTC. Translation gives CASSYAGGPRNEQFF.